Below, one T cell receptor beta chain is given with its context. Its specificity is not known. This record comes from a study of cytomegalovirus exposure and HLA in healthy donors. General observations from the study: TRBV6-2, TRBV6-3 and some other V segments were unresolvable in 87-base-pair reads. Usually a TCR sequence was rare, but some public TCRs were found in many donors.

60 Vbeta and 13 Jbeta primers were used in PCR. Measured with immunoSEQ multiplex PCR; TCRdb has only the in-frame clones, and not every one. This table has 100,000 to 150,000 clones, 80% to 90% appearing once. This CDR3 region has 14 residues. Germline CDR1 and CDR2: SEHNR and FQNEAQ (reference sequence). Trimming cost V 2 bases and J 0 bases, with 7 bases left between them. The chain employs TRBV7-9 and TRBJ1-1; D is unresolved. The TCR was taken from a woman in her thirties in good health and CMV-seronegative. The sequenced sample was PBMCs. The CDR3 DNA is TGTGCCAGCAGCTTAAGGAGTGTGAACACTGAAGCTTTCTTT. Its translation is CASSLRSVNTEAFF. The whole variable domain, filled in from reference TRBV7-9 and TRBJ1-1, reads DTGVSQNPRHKITKRGQNVTFRCDPISEHNRLYWYRQTLGQGPEFLTYFQNEAQLEKSRLLSDRFSAERPKGSFSTLEIQRTEQGDSAMYLCASSLRSVNTEAFFGQGTRLTVV.